Shown below are 23 T cell receptor beta chains from a single sample sequenced in a study of T cell repertoires in cytomegalovirus infection. These receptors' antigens are unknown. MiXCR, applied by TCRdb to the reads, yields one record per CDR3 protein. Here the sample spans more than 250,000 distinct CDR3 sequences, 20% to 30% being singletons. Sample: cultured PBMCs, taken from culture after CMV antigen stimulation. These receptors all stem from a human donor in good health (CMV status not recorded). Some clones in this sample may be carry-over from other donors' samples.

This clonotype was counted between two and nine times. The chain links TRBV6-6 to TRBJ1-1; TRBD1 is a possible D gene (5 bases). The V and J ends lost 5 bases and 1 base respectively, with 14 bases between them. Per germline, CDR1 MNHNY and CDR2 SVGAGI (reference sequence). The CDR3 runs 15 residues. The CDR3 spells CASSQQGGGNTEAFF. In DNA, the CDR3 is TGTGCCAGCAGTCAACAAGGCGGGGGGAACACTGAAGCTTTCTTT.

This chain connects TRBV25-1 to TRBJ2-1, with D unresolved. The germline V gene has CDR1 MGHDK and CDR2 SYGVNS. Trimming removed 4 bases from V and 7 bases from J, with 8 bases in between. This CDR3 comprises 12 residues. CDR3 DNA sequence: TGTGCCAGCAGTGTTCTGGGGAATGAGCAGTTCTTC. It specifies CASSVLGNEQFF.

V and J are TRBV27 and TRBJ2-7; no firm D call. CDR3 length: 13 residues. V was shortened by 0 bases and J by 5 bases, with 8 bases between the two germline ends. Germline V gene data show CDR1 as MNHEY and CDR2 as SMNVEV (reference sequence). The CDR3 reads CASSLSRRNEQYF. The CDR3, as DNA: TGTGCCAGCAGTTTATCTCGCAGGAACGAGCAGTACTTC.

This chain uses TRBV2 with TRBJ2-1; 8 nucleotides match TRBD1. CDR1 is SNHLY, CDR2 FYNNEI, per germline. V trimming: 8 bases; J trimming: 6 bases; junction bases outside the gene matches: 9. The CDR3 covers 14 residues. The CDR3 here is CASHKTGATNEQFF. The CDR3 DNA sequence: TGTGCCAGCCATAAGACAGGGGCGACCAATGAGCAGTTCTTC.

This clonotype was detected many times. The chain is built from TRBV10-3 and TRBJ1-1; D perhaps matches TRBD1 (5 bases). V lost 10 bases, J lost 3 bases, and 15 bases lay in between. Germline V CDR1 and CDR2: ENHRY, SYGVKD. The CDR3 covers 13 residues. CDR3 loop: CATSATGDTEAFF. CDR3 in DNA: TGTGCCACCTCTGCCACAGGAGACACTGAAGCTTTCTTT.

In this sample, this clonotype turned up a few times. V usage is TRBV7-2 and J usage is TRBJ1-6; 8 positions match TRBD1. The CDR3 is made up of 15 amino acids. The J segment lost 7 bases and the V segment lost 5 bases, leaving 7 bases of the junction unmatched. Germline values: CDR1 SGHTA, CDR2 FQGNSA. The DNA of the CDR3 is TGTGCCAGCAGCCCAAGGACAGGGTCGAATTCACCCCTCCACTTT. Translation gives CASSPRTGSNSPLHF.

This clonotype was seen a few times. The CDR3 nucleotides are TGTGCCAGCAGTACGCATGGCAACGAGCAGTACGTC. Its protein is CASSTHGNEQYV. The chain combines TRBV6-2 or TRBV6-3 with TRBJ2-7; D not resolved. Germline V CDR1 and CDR2: MNHEY, SVGEGT. The CDR3 is 12 residues long. The ends were cut back, 5 bases at V and 5 bases at J, with 10 bases in the middle.

As to this clonotype: A read error may account for a junction end that differs from germline. This rearrangement joins TRBV7-2 to TRBJ1-2; D is ambiguous. Germline V CDR1 and CDR2: SGHTA, FQGNSA. This CDR3 contains 12 residues. CDR3 in amino acids: CASSLVEETPNF. CDR3 sequence (DNA): TGTGCCAGCAGCTTAGTAGAGGAGACACCGAACTTC.

The chain recombines TRBV27 with TRBJ1-4; D uncertain. This CDR3 is built from 9 residues. Germline CDR1 and CDR2: MNHEY and SMNVEV (reference sequence). Trimming took off 10 bases at V and 15 bases at J, with 12 bases between the two ends. The CDR3 is CATRPEVFF. The CDR3 coding sequence is TGTGCCACCAGGCCTGAGGTGTTTTTT. Full variable domain (remainder filled in from reference TRBV27 and TRBJ1-4): EAQVTQNPRYLITVTGKKLTVTCSQNMNHEYMSWYRQDPGLGLRQIYYSMNVEVTDKGDVPEGYKVSRKEKRNFPLILESPSPNQTSLYFCATRPEVFFGSGTQLSVL.

The chain recombines TRBV6-2 or TRBV6-3 with TRBJ1-1, with D unresolved. CDR1 and CDR2 from the germline V gene are MNHEY and SVGEGT. The CDR3 consists of 18 residues. The V gene lost 0 bases and the J gene lost 2 bases, with 19 bases spanning the gap. The CDR3 loop is CASSYSRTAILGNTEAFF. The DNA for the CDR3 is TGTGCCAGCAGTTACTCGAGAACAGCGATCTTAGGTAACACTGAAGCTTTCTTT.

The chain combines TRBV4-3 with TRBJ2-7; 10 bases line up with TRBD2. CDR1 is LGHNA and CDR2 is YSLEER in the germline V gene. Trimming took 0 bases from V and 4 from J; bases not matched to a gene: 12. The CDR3 length is 18 residues. The CDR3 here is CASSQDWGFGLAAYEQYF. DNA for the CDR3: TGCGCCAGCAGCCAAGATTGGGGGTTCGGACTAGCGGCTTACGAGCAGTACTTC.

V and J are TRBV6-1 and TRBJ2-1; D tentatively reads TRBD1 or TRBD2 (6 bases each). Trimming removed 6 bases at V and 6 bases at J, with 15 bases between. The CDR3 is made up of 14 amino acids. Germline-derived CDR1 and CDR2 are MNHNS and SASEGT. CDR3 in DNA: TGTGCCAGCAGGGGGACGGGGGCGTTCAATGAGCAGTTCTTC. Translated: CASRGTGAFNEQFF.

This clonotype was seen ten or more times. The gene calls are TRBV12-3 or TRBV12-4 and TRBJ1-5; weak D call: TRBD1 (5 bases). V dropped 5 bases and J dropped 0 bases, with 11 bases sitting between them. The CDR3 contains 15 residues. The CDR3 spells CASSPDRASNQPQHF. CDR3 sequence (DNA): TGTGCCAGCAGTCCCGACAGAGCTAGCAATCAGCCCCAGCATTTT.

This clonotype has only a few counts. This chain joins TRBV4-1 and TRBJ1-5; perhaps TRBD1 as D (5 bases). Germline V gives CDR1 MGHRA, CDR2 YSYEKL. Trimming removed 4 bases from V and 1 base from J, with 26 bases in between. The CDR3 has 20 residues. The CDR3 DNA follows: TGCGCCAGCAGCCGACGGAGCCGGAGGAGGGGCAGTGGGAGCAATCAGCCCCAGCATTTT. Its protein product is CASSRRSRRRGSGSNQPQHF.

This chain joins TRBV19 and TRBJ1-5; D is perhaps TRBD1 (5 bases). CDR1 is LNHDA, CDR2 SQIVND, per germline (reference sequence). Trimming left V 4 bases short and J 3 bases short, with 10 bases between. The CDR3 spans 14 residues. CDR3 in DNA: TGTGCCAGTAGTAATGCAGGGCTCAATCAGCCCCAGCATTTT. Translated: CASSNAGLNQPQHF.

The chain joins TRBV10-3 to TRBJ1-1; TRBD1 matches at 7 bases. The CDR3 extends over 12 amino acids. Trimming at V came to 9 bases and at J to 4 bases, leaving 5 bases not matched to a gene. Germline values: CDR1 ENHRY, CDR2 SYGVKD. The CDR3 here is CAIRQGGTEAFF. In DNA, the CDR3 is TGTGCCATACGACAGGGCGGCACTGAAGCTTTCTTT.

This chain connects TRBV24-1 to TRBJ2-1; 7 bases agree with TRBD1. Germline trimming cut 4 bases from V and 8 bases from J; bases unmatched to any gene: 10. Germline-derived CDR1 and CDR2 are KGHDR and SFDVKD. The CDR3 is 15 amino acids. In DNA, the CDR3 is TGTGCCACCAGTGAAGTCACCAGGGGGATCGATGAGCAGTTCTTC. As protein: CATSEVTRGIDEQFF.

This clonotype was counted many times. CDR3 nucleotide sequence: TGTGCCAGCAGTGTAGATCGATCCGGCTACACCTTC. It encodes CASSVDRSGYTF. J is TRBJ1-2 and V is TRBV2; no firm D call. The CDR3 length is 12 residues. V lost 4 bases and J lost 8, with 11 bases in between. Germline lookup yields CDR1 SNHLY and CDR2 FYNNEI.

The V gene is TRBV28, the J gene TRBJ2-1, with D perhaps matching TRBD1 (5 bases). V lost 1 base and J lost 11, with 9 bases in between. The CDR3 has 12 amino acids. CDR1 MDHEN and CDR2 SYDVKM come from the germline V gene. The CDR3 loop is CASSLSPGKQFF. For the CDR3, the DNA is TGTGCCAGCAGTTTATCACCAGGGAAGCAGTTCTTC.

The chain joins TRBV5-1 to TRBJ2-6, with a weak D call TRBD1 (6 bases). Trimming pared 5 bases from V and 0 bases from J, leaving 15 bases between. The CDR3 length is 17 residues. Germline V gives CDR1 SGHRS, CDR2 YFSETQ. The CDR3 spells CASSQTGTNSGANVLTF. Here the CDR3 DNA reads TGCGCCAGCAGTCAAACCGGGACAAACTCTGGGGCCAACGTCCTGACTTTC.

The chain is built from TRBV5-4 and TRBJ2-1; 10 bases match TRBD1. The CDR3 loop spans 15 amino acids. The V segment lost 4 bases and the J segment 5 bases; nucleotides outside the gene matches: 6. CDR1 SGHNT and CDR2 YYREEE come from the germline V gene (reference sequence). The CDR3 bases are TGTGCCAGCAGCCCGGGACAGGGGAGACACAATGAGCAGTTCTTC. Translated: CASSPGQGRHNEQFF.

This clonotype was counted once. The chain joins TRBV19 to TRBJ2-7; D tentatively reads TRBD1 or TRBD2 (5 bases each). The V end lost 5 bases, the J end lost 2 bases, and 13 bases lay between the germline ends. The CDR3 runs 14 residues. CDR1 and CDR2 from the germline V gene are LNHDA and SQIVND (reference sequence). The CDR3 reads CASSRGTGAYEQYF. CDR3 DNA: TGTGCCAGTAGTCGAGGGACGGGTGCCTACGAGCAGTACTTC.

This clonotype was picked up a small number of times. This sequence joins TRBV27 and TRBJ1-2, with no clear D. V lost 5 bases, J lost 4 bases, and 14 bases lay in between. Looked up from germline, CDR1 is MNHEY and CDR2 is SMNVEV (reference sequence). This CDR3 comprises 14 residues. This CDR3 is CASSTHGTPYGYTF. Here the CDR3 DNA reads TGTGCCAGCAGTACTCACGGTACCCCCTATGGCTACACCTTC.